This TCR beta chain was recorded in a study of OX40 agonist ivuxolimab in advanced cancers. Looking at the study overall: Patients received ivuxolimab, an intravenous treatment, every 2 weeks at 0.01 to 10 mg/kg. Patients with prior anti-PD-1, anti-PD-L1 or anti-CTLA-4 therapy were eligible; approximately 40% had some. Broader study findings: No determination was made of the antigen specificity of the expanded peripheral T cells.

Autoimmune disease history or systemic immunosuppression disqualified patients. Of note for this clone: Its antigen remains unidentified.

Profiling relied on immunoSEQ multiplex PCR, and the TCRdb table lists in-frame clones only, not all of them. This sample has 50,000 to 70,000 clones, with around four fifths found just once. V gave up 3 bases and J gave up 8 bases; unmatched junction bases: 15. The CDR3 runs 18 residues. Germline CDR1 LNHDA, CDR2 SQIVND (reference sequence). The rearrangement uses TRBV19 and TRBJ2-1, with 11 bases aligning to TRBD2. The sequencing here drew on CD4+ or CD8+ T cells sorted from blood, taken in a trial of the OX40 agonist ivuxolimab. This clonotype originated in an adult with an advanced solid tumor such as melanoma, head and neck, liver or kidney cancer. CDR3 in amino acids: CASSIRPTSGSPRHEQFF. As DNA, the CDR3 is TGTGCCAGTAGTATCCGGCCCACTAGCGGGAGTCCAAGGCATGAGCAGTTCTTC.